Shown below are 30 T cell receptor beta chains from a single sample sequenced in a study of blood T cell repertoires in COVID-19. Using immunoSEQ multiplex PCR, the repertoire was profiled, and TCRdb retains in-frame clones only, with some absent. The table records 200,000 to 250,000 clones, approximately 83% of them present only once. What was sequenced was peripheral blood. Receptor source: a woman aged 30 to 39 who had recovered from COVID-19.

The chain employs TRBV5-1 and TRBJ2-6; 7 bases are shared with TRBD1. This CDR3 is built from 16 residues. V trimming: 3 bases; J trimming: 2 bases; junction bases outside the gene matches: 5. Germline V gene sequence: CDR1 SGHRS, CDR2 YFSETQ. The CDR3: CASSSQGSAGANVLTF. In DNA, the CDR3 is TGCGCCAGCAGCTCACAGGGGTCGGCTGGGGCCAACGTCCTGACTTTC.

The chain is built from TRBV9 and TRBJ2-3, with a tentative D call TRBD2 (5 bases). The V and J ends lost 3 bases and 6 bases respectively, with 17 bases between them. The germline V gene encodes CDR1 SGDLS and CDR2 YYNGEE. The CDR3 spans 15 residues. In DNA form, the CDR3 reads TGTGCCAGCAGCGAGTCCGGGATCCTGGCCGATACGCAGTATTTT. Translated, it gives CASSESGILADTQYF.

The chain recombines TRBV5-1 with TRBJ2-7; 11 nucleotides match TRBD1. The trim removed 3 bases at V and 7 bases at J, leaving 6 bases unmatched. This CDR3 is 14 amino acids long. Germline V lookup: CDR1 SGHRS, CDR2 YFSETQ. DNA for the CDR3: TGCGCCAGCAGCTCTCGGACAGGGGGCGTTGAGCAGTACTTC. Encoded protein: CASSSRTGGVEQYF.

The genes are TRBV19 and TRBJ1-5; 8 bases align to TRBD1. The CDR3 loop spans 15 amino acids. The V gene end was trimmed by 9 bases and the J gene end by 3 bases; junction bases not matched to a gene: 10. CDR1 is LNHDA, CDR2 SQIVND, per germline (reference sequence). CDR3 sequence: CASTPAGGYNQPQHF. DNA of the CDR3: TGTGCCAGCACCCCGGCAGGGGGCTACAATCAGCCCCAGCATTTT. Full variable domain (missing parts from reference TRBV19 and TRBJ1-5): DGGITQSPKYLFRKEGQNVTLSCEQNLNHDAMYWYRQDPGQGLRLIYYSQIVNDFQKGDIAEGYSVSREKKESFPLTVTSAQKNPTAFYLCASTPAGGYNQPQHFGDGTRLSIL.

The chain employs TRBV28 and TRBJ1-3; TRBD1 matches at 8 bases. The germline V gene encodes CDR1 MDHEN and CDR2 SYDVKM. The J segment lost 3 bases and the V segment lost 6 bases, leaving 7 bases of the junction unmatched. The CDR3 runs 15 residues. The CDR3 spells CASRDRGEDGNTIYF. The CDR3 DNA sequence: TGTGCCAGCAGAGACAGGGGAGAAGATGGAAACACCATATATTTT.

The CDR3, as DNA: TGTGCCAGTAGTCCAAAGGGGGGCACAGATACGCAGTATTTT. It translates to CASSPKGGTDTQYF. This chain joins TRBV19 and TRBJ2-3, with D perhaps TRBD1 (6 bases). The CDR3 consists of 14 residues. V was cut by 5 bases and J by 1 base, with 10 bases left in between. CDR1 is LNHDA and CDR2 is SQIVND in the germline V gene (reference sequence).

CDR3 sequence reads: CASTTQGGDTQYF. The CDR3 DNA sequence: TGCGCCAGCACCACCCAGGGGGGAGATACGCAGTATTTT. V usage is TRBV5-1 and J usage is TRBJ2-3; D is perhaps TRBD1 (7 bases). CDR3 size: 13 residues. Germline values: CDR1 SGHRS, CDR2 YFSETQ. Trimming shortened V by 6 bases and J by 5 bases, and 13 bases separated the two germline ends. Variable domain in full (rest from reference TRBV5-1 and TRBJ2-3): KAGVTQTPRYLIKTRGQQVTLSCSPISGHRSVSWYQQTPGQGLQFLFEYFSETQRNKGNFPGRFSGRQFSNSRSEMNVSTLELGDSALYLCASTTQGGDTQYFGPGTRLTVL.

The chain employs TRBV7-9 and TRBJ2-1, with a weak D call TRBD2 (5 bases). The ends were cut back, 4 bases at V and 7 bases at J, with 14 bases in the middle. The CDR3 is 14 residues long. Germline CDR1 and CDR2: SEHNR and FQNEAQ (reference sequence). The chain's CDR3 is CASSYVSSGNEQFF. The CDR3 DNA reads TGTGCCAGCAGCTACGTATCGTCGGGGAATGAGCAGTTCTTC. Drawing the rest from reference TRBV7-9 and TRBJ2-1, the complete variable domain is DTGVSQNPRHKITKRGQNVTFRCDPISEHNRLYWYRQTLGQGPEFLTYFQNEAQLEKSRLLSDRFSAERPKGSFSTLEIQRTEQGDSAMYLCASSYVSSGNEQFFGPGTRLTVL.

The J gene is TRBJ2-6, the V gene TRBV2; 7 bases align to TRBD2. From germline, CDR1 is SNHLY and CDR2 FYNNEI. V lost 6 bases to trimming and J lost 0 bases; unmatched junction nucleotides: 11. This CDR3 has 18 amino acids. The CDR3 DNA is TGTGCCAGCAGGGGGGAGGGAGCTACCTACTCTGGGGCCAACGTCCTGACTTTC. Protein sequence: CASRGEGATYSGANVLTF.

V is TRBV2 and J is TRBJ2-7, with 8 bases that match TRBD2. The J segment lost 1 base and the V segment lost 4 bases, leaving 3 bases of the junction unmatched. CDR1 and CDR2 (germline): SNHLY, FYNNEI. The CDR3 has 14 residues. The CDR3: CASSGERGSYEQYF. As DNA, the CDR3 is TGTGCCAGCAGTGGGGAGCGGGGGTCCTACGAGCAGTACTTC. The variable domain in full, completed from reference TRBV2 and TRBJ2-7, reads EPEVTQTPSHQVTQMGQEVILRCVPISNHLYFYWYRQILGQKVEFLVSFYNNEISEKSEIFDDQFSVERPDGSNFTLKIRSTKLEDSAMYFCASSGERGSYEQYFGPGTRLTVT.

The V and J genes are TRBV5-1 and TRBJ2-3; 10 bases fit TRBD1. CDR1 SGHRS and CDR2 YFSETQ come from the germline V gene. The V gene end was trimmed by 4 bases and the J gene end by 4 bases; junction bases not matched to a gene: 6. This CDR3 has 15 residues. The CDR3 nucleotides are TGCGCCAGCAGCACCGGACAGGGGGGTGCAGATACGCAGTATTTT. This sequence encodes CASSTGQGGADTQYF.

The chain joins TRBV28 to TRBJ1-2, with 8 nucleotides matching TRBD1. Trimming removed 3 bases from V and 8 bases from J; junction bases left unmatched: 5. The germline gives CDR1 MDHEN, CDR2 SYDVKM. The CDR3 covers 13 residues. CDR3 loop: CASSLGRGLGYTF. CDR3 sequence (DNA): TGTGCCAGCAGTTTGGGCAGGGGGCTAGGCTACACCTTC.

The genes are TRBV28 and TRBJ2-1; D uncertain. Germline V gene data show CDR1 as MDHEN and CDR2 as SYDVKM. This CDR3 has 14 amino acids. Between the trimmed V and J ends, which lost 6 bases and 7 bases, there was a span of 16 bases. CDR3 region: CASSPRPNRNEQFF. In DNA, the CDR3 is TGTGCCAGCAGCCCTAGGCCAAATAGGAATGAGCAGTTCTTC. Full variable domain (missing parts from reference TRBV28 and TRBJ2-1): DVKVTQSSRYLVKRTGEKVFLECVQDMDHENMFWYRQDPGLGLRLIYFSYDVKMKEKGDIPEGYSVSREKKERFSLILESASTNQTSMYLCASSPRPNRNEQFFGPGTRLTVL.

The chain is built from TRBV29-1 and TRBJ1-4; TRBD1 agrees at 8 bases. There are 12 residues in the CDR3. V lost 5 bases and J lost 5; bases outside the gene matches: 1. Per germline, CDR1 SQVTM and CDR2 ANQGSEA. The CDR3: CSVNRGNEKLFF. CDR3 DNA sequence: TGCAGCGTTAACAGGGGGAATGAAAAACTGTTTTTT.

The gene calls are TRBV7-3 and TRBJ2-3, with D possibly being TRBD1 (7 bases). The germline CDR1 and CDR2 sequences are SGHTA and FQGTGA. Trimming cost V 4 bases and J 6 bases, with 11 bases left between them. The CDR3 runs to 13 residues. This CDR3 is CASSSSGGDTQYF. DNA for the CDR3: TGTGCCAGCAGCTCTTCAGGGGGGGATACGCAGTATTTT.

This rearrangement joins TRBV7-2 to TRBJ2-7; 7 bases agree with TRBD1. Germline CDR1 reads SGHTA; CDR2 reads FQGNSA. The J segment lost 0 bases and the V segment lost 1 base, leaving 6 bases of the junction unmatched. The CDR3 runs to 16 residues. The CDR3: CASSLGTGFYSYEQYF. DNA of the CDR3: TGTGCCAGCAGCTTAGGGACAGGTTTTTACTCCTACGAGCAGTACTTC.

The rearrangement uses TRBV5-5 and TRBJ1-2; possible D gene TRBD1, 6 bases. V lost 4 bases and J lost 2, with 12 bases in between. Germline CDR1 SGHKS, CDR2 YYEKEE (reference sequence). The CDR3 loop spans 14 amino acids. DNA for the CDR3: TGTGCCAGCAGCCCATCCCAGGGGAACTATGGCTACACCTTC. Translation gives CASSPSQGNYGYTF. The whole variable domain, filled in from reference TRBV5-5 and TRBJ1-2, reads DAGVTQSPTHLIKTRGQQVTLRCSPISGHKSVSWYQQVLGQGPQFIFQYYEKEERGRGNFPDRFSARQFPNYSSELNVNALLLGDSALYLCASSPSQGNYGYTFGSGTRLTVV.

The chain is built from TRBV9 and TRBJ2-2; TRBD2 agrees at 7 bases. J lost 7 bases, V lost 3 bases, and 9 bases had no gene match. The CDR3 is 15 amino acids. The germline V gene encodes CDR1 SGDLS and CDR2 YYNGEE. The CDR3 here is CASSAQSGAVGELFF. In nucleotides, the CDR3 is TGTGCCAGCAGCGCCCAGAGCGGGGCGGTCGGGGAGCTGTTTTTT.

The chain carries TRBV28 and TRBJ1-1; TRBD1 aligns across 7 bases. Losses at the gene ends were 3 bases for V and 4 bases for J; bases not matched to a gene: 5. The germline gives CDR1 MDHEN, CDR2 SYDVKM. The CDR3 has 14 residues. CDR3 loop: CASSFRDRFTEAFF. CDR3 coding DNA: TGTGCCAGCAGTTTCCGGGACAGATTCACTGAAGCTTTCTTT.

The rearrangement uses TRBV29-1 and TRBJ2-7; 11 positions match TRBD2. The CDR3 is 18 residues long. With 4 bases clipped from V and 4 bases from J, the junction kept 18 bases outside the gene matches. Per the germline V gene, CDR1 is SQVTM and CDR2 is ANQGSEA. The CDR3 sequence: CSVVYLMSLAGGLYEQYF. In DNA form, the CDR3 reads TGCAGCGTTGTCTACTTGATGAGTTTAGCGGGAGGGCTTTACGAGCAGTACTTC.

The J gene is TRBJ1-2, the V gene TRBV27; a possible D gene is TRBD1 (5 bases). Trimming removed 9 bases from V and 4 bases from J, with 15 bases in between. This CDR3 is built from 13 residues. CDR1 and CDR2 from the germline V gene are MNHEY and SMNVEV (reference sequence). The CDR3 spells CASRGAPSYGYTF. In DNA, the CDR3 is TGTGCCAGTCGCGGGGCCCCTAGCTATGGCTACACCTTC.

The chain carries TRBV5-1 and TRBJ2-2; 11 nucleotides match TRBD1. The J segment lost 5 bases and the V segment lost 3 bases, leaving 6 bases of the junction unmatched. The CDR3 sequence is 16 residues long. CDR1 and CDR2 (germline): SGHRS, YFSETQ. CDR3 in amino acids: CASSSSGTGGTGELFF. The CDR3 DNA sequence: TGCGCCAGCAGCTCCTCTGGGACAGGGGGAACCGGGGAGCTGTTTTTT.

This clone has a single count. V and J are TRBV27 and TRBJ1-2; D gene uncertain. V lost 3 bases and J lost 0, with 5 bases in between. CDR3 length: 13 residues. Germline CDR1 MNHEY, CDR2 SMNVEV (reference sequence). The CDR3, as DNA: TGTGCCAGCAGTTTGCGGCCTAACTATGGCTACACCTTC. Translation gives CASSLRPNYGYTF.

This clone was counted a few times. CDR3 in DNA: TGTGCCAGCAGCGTAGCTTTCGGAGGGGGCACCTATGGCTACACCTTC. Translated, it gives CASSVAFGGGTYGYTF. This chain uses TRBV9 with TRBJ1-2; 7 bases are shared with TRBD1. Germline values: CDR1 SGDLS, CDR2 YYNGEE. J gave up 4 bases and V 0 bases, and 9 bases lay outside the gene matches. This CDR3 spans 16 amino acids.

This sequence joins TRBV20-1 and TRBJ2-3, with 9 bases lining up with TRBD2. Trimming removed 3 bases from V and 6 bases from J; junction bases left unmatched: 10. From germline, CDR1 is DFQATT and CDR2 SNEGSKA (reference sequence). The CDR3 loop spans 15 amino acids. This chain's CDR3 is CSASSIAGDYDTQYF. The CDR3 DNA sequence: TGCAGTGCTAGTTCGATAGCGGGAGATTACGATACGCAGTATTTT.

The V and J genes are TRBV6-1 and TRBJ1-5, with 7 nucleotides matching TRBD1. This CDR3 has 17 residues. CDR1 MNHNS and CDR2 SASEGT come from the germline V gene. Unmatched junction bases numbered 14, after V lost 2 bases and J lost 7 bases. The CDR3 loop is CASSEKGFRQGGQPQHF. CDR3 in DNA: TGTGCCAGCAGTGAAAAGGGGTTCCGACAGGGTGGGCAGCCCCAGCATTTT.

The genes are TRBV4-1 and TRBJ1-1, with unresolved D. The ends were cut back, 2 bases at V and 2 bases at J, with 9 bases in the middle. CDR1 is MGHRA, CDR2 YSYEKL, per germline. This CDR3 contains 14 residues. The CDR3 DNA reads TGCGCCAGCAGCCAACGAGGAGATAACACTGAAGCTTTCTTT. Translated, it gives CASSQRGDNTEAFF.

The CDR3 region is CASSPLGTPKLYTGELFF. The CDR3 nucleotides read TGTGCCAGCAGTCCTCTCGGGACACCGAAACTTTACACCGGGGAGCTGTTTTTT. The V gene is TRBV27, the J gene TRBJ2-2, with D perhaps matching TRBD1 (6 bases). The CDR3 consists of 18 residues. Germline assignment: CDR1 MNHEY and CDR2 SMNVEV (reference sequence). The V end was cut by 5 bases, the J end by 3 bases, with 22 bases between.

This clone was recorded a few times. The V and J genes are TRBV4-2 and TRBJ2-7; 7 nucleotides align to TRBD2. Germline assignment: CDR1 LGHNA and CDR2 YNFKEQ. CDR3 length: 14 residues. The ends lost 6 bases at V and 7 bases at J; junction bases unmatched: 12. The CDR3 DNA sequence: TGTGCCAGCAGTCCCGGGACTAACCCCCCTGAGCAGTACTTC. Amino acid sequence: CASSPGTNPPEQYF.

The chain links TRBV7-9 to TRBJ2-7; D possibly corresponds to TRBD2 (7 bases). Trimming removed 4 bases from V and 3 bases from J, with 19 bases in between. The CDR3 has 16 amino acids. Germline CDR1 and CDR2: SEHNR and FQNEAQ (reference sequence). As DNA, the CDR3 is TGTGCCAGCAGCTCCAGAGGGGGGGCCTTCTTCTACGAGCAGTACTTC. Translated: CASSSRGGAFFYEQYF.